A single sample gave rise to the 25 T cell receptor beta chains below, sequenced in a study of vaccination effects on CD4 cells after COVID-19. Before sequencing took place, the ViraFEST assay used viral peptide pools to expand antigen-specific CD4+ T cells. The culture ran for about 10 days, and then CD4+ T cells were isolated. The vaccine recipients had no prior SARS-CoV-2 infection, with negative nucleocapsid antibodies. The repertoire was sequenced with immunoSEQ multiplex PCR; TCRdb's copy has only in-frame clones and lacks some. Of roughly 75,000 clones listed, around 76% are singletons. The antigens for these receptors are not known. The sample was CD4+ T cells from PBMCs cultured with HCoV-OC43 spike peptides, taken before COVID-19 vaccination. The subset was: HCoV-OC43 spike overlapping peptide pool stimulation. The receptors were gathered from a human donor who received a COVID-19 vaccine.

The chain uses TRBV4-2 and TRBJ2-5; TRBD2 matches 7 bases. Germline V lookup: CDR1 LGHNA, CDR2 YNFKEQ. The ends lost 5 bases at V and 1 base at J; junction bases unmatched: 4. The CDR3 contains 14 residues. CDR3 amino acids: CASSSGGSQETQYF. The CDR3 bases are TGTGCCAGCAGCTCCGGCGGGAGCCAAGAGACCCAGTACTTC.

The chain uses TRBV5-4 and TRBJ2-5; 7 bases agree with TRBD1. CDR3 size: 14 residues. V lost 3 bases, J lost 5 bases, and 7 bases stayed unmatched. Germline loops: CDR1 SGHNT, CDR2 YYREEE (reference sequence). The chain's CDR3 is CASSSTGMTETQYF. Here the CDR3 DNA reads TGTGCCAGCAGCTCGACAGGGATGACGGAGACCCAGTACTTC.

This chain connects TRBV12-3 or TRBV12-4 to TRBJ1-1, with D hard to call. The V and J ends lost 6 bases and 1 base respectively, with 9 bases between them. This CDR3 has 13 residues. CDR3 coding DNA: TGTGCCAGCAGCCCGGTTGGGAACACTGAAGCTTTCTTT. Its protein product is CASSPVGNTEAFF.

V and J are TRBV9 and TRBJ1-4, with D possibly TRBD1 on 5 matching bases. Germline V gives CDR1 SGDLS, CDR2 YYNGEE. Between the trimmed V and J ends, which lost 2 bases and 6 bases, there was a span of 11 bases. This CDR3 has 14 residues. The CDR3 DNA follows: TGTGCCAGCAGCGTCGACGGGGGGTATGAAAAACTGTTTTTT. The encoded protein is CASSVDGGYEKLFF. The full variable domain, its missing parts supplied by reference TRBV9 and TRBJ1-4, is DSGVTQTPKHLITATGQRVTLRCSPRSGDLSVYWYQQSLDQGLQFLIQYYNGEERAKGNILERFSAQQFPDLHSELNLSSLELGDSALYFCASSVDGGYEKLFFGSGTQLSVL.

The V call is TRBV3-1 (or the pseudogene TRBV3-2), the J call TRBJ1-1; D gene uncertain. This CDR3 has 15 amino acids. CDR1 and CDR2 from the germline V gene are LGHDT and YNNKEL (reference sequence). Trimming stripped 4 bases from V and 0 bases from J, with 12 bases between. CDR3 DNA: TGTGCCAGCAGCCTTCTCGGAGCTATGAACACTGAAGCTTTCTTT. Residues: CASSLLGAMNTEAFF.

The gene calls are TRBV6-6 and TRBJ1-6; D unresolved. This CDR3 comprises 14 residues. V lost 2 bases to trimming and J lost 5 bases, with 7 bases between them. CDR1 is MNHNY, CDR2 SVGAGI, per germline (reference sequence). The CDR3 DNA sequence: TGTGCCAGCAGTTACCGACGGGATAATTCACCCCTCCACTTT. Translated, it gives CASSYRRDNSPLHF.

The J gene is TRBJ2-5, the V gene TRBV18, with D maybe TRBD2 (6 bases). V lost 3 bases to trimming and J lost 5 bases, with 13 bases between them. CDR1 is KGHSH, CDR2 LQKENI, per germline. The CDR3 spans 14 residues. CDR3 residues: CASSPFGGLETQYF. CDR3 DNA sequence: TGTGCCAGCTCACCTTTCGGGGGATTGGAGACCCAGTACTTC. Full variable domain (remainder filled in from reference TRBV18 and TRBJ2-5): NAGVMQNPRHLVRRRGQEARLRCSPMKGHSHVYWYRQLPEEGLKFMVYLQKENIIDESGMPKERFSAEFPKEGPSILRIQQVVRGDSAAYFCASSPFGGLETQYFGPGTRLLVL.

The V and J genes are TRBV11-2 and TRBJ1-2; maybe TRBD1 (5 bases). With 5 bases removed from V and 6 bases from J, the gap between germline ends came to 13 bases. Germline-derived CDR1 and CDR2 are SGHAT and FQNNGV. The length of the CDR3 is 13 residues. This chain's CDR3 is CASSLTGTNGYTF. The CDR3 bases are TGTGCCAGCAGCCTCACAGGAACCAATGGCTACACCTTC.

The chain carries TRBV3-1 (or the pseudogene TRBV3-2) and TRBJ2-6; 7 nucleotides align to TRBD1. The germline gives CDR1 LGHDT, CDR2 YNNKEL (reference sequence). J gave up 0 bases and V 0 bases, and 14 bases lay outside the gene matches. CDR3 size: 21 residues. The CDR3 loop reads CASSQDFGGGRGISGANVLTF. For the CDR3, the DNA is TGTGCCAGCAGCCAAGATTTTGGGGGTGGCAGGGGGATCTCTGGGGCCAACGTCCTGACTTTC.

The chain links TRBV29-1 to TRBJ2-3, with unresolved D. The V gene lost 7 bases and the J gene lost 2 bases, with 16 bases spanning the gap. Germline V gene lookup returns CDR1 SQVTM and CDR2 ANQGSEA. CDR3 size: 14 residues. The CDR3 DNA follows: TGCAGCGGGAAGGCCATTCCCCACACAGATACGCAGTATTTT. It yields the protein CSGKAIPHTDTQYF.

The rearrangement joins TRBV14 to TRBJ2-2, with TRBD1 identical over 8 bases. With V trimmed by 5 bases and J by 7 bases, 12 bases remained unmatched. CDR3 size: 16 residues. Germline V gene sequence: CDR1 SGHDN, CDR2 FVKESK. The CDR3 here is CASSSQGAIFGGELFF. CDR3 sequence (DNA): TGTGCCAGCAGCAGCCAGGGGGCCATTTTCGGCGGGGAGCTGTTTTTT.

This clone was detected only a few times. This chain connects TRBV2 to TRBJ1-5; no reliable D call. There are 15 residues in the CDR3. Germline V gene lookup returns CDR1 SNHLY and CDR2 FYNNEI. Trimming stripped 4 bases from V and 3 bases from J, with 13 bases between. The CDR3 bases are TGTGCCAGCAGTGGTTTGGGAAAGCCCAATCAGCCCCAGCATTTT. It is translated as CASSGLGKPNQPQHF.

The rearrangement joins TRBV24-1 to TRBJ2-1; D uncertain. The CDR3 contains 13 residues. V lost 5 bases and J lost 8, with 12 bases in between. Germline loops: CDR1 KGHDR, CDR2 SFDVKD. CDR3 in DNA: TGTGCCACCAGTGGCCCCAATTTCGATGAGCAGTTCTTC. This codes for CATSGPNFDEQFF.

The chain uses TRBV7-2 and TRBJ1-2, with D unclear. V was cut by 5 bases and J by 2 bases, with 9 bases left in between. Germline V lookup: CDR1 SGHTA, CDR2 FQGNSA. This CDR3 region has 13 residues. CDR3 bases: TGTGCCAGCAGCCCTGAACAGAACTATGGCTACACCTTC. It specifies CASSPEQNYGYTF.

CDR3 coding DNA: TGTGCCAGCTACCAGGGCAGCACAGATACGCAGTATTTT. It yields the protein CASYQGSTDTQYF. V usage is TRBV18 and J usage is TRBJ2-3; possibly TRBD1 for D (5 bases). Trimming shortened V by 7 bases and J by 0 bases, and 8 bases separated the two germline ends. The CDR3 consists of 13 residues. From germline, CDR1 is KGHSH and CDR2 LQKENI.

This clone was detected a few times. The chain joins TRBV11-2 to TRBJ2-7; no clear D. The ends were cut back, 5 bases at V and 1 base at J, with 15 bases in the middle. Germline V gene data show CDR1 as SGHAT and CDR2 as FQNNGV. The CDR3 runs 15 residues. The CDR3 sequence: CASSLNSITSYEQYV. The DNA of the CDR3 is TGTGCCAGCAGCCTTAATAGTATAACATCCTACGAGCAGTACGTC.

The genes are TRBV5-1 and TRBJ1-2, with a tentative D call TRBD1 (5 bases). The length of the CDR3 is 14 residues. Germline CDR1 and CDR2: SGHRS and YFSETQ. The germline V and J ends were trimmed by 6 bases and 8 bases, with 20 bases remaining between them. CDR3 protein: CASTWTPGIGGYTF. CDR3 nucleotide sequence: TGCGCCAGCACATGGACACCCGGGATAGGGGGCTACACCTTC.

This clone was found once. The rearrangement joins TRBV24-1 to TRBJ2-5; 7 positions match TRBD1. Germline values: CDR1 KGHDR, CDR2 SFDVKD. V was pared by 9 bases and J by 2 bases, with 2 bases of the junction left unmatched. The CDR3 is 12 amino acids. The CDR3 region has the DNA TGTGCCACCGGGACAGTTCAAGAGACCCAGTACTTC. Encoded protein: CATGTVQETQYF.

Here the CDR3 DNA reads TGTGCCAGCAGCCCCCCTGGGAGGGAGCAGTACGTC. Amino acid sequence: CASSPPGREQYV. The V and J genes are TRBV5-7 and TRBJ2-7, with D perhaps TRBD2 (6 bases). TRBV5-7 is treated as an ORF (open reading frame) with a function not yet certain. The CDR3 consists of 12 residues. The V gene lost 4 bases and the J gene lost 7 bases, with 12 bases spanning the gap.

The sample holds a few counts of this clone. V gene TRBV7-8 combines with J gene TRBJ1-2; 9 bases are shared with TRBD1. After removal of 6 bases from V and 2 bases from J, the junction contained 7 bases not matched to a gene. The length of the CDR3 is 15 residues. The germline V gene encodes CDR1 SGHVS and CDR2 FQNEAQ. The CDR3: CASRRTGTGNYGYTF. The DNA for the CDR3 is TGTGCCAGCAGACGGACCGGGACAGGGAACTATGGCTACACCTTC.

This clone was detected only a few times. CDR3 residues: CASRGSSGGELFF. CDR3 in DNA: TGCGCCAGCAGGGGTTCCAGTGGCGGGGAGCTGTTTTTT. The chain carries TRBV10-1 and TRBJ2-2; D not certain. Germline V gene data show CDR1 as WNHNN and CDR2 as SYGVQD (reference sequence). The length of the CDR3 is 13 residues. Trimming pared 6 bases from V and 7 bases from J, leaving 12 bases between.

CDR3 loop: CASSSGDSLNTEAFF. CDR3 nucleotides: TGTGCCAGCAGTTCGGGGGACAGCCTGAACACTGAAGCTTTCTTT. V and J are TRBV6-2 or TRBV6-3 and TRBJ1-1; 7 nucleotides align to TRBD1. The V gene end was trimmed by 4 bases and the J gene end by 0 bases; junction bases not matched to a gene: 5. The CDR3 is 15 residues long. Germline values: CDR1 MNHEY, CDR2 SVGEGT.

The chain links TRBV9 to TRBJ1-4; 7 bases are a match to TRBD1. Germline CDR1 reads SGDLS; CDR2 reads YYNGEE. Germline trimming cut 3 bases from V and 4 bases from J; bases unmatched to any gene: 9. The CDR3 runs to 16 residues. CDR3 in amino acids: CASSADPTGFNEKLFF. The CDR3 nucleotides read TGTGCCAGCAGCGCGGATCCGACAGGGTTTAATGAAAAACTGTTTTTT.

The sample holds one count of this clone. The CDR3 DNA sequence: TGCGCCAGCAGCCAACTGGGCAGCACAGATACGCAGTATTTT. As protein: CASSQLGSTDTQYF. The rearrangement joins TRBV5-1 to TRBJ2-3; D is undetermined. The germline gives CDR1 SGHRS, CDR2 YFSETQ. The CDR3 extends over 14 amino acids. V lost 4 bases and J 0 bases, leaving 9 bases between the germline ends. Full variable domain (outside the CDR3, taken from reference TRBV5-1 and TRBJ2-3): KAGVTQTPRYLIKTRGQQVTLSCSPISGHRSVSWYQQTPGQGLQFLFEYFSETQRNKGNFPGRFSGRQFSNSRSEMNVSTLELGDSALYLCASSQLGSTDTQYFGPGTRLTVL.

A single count supports this clone. The V call is TRBV18, the J call TRBJ2-3; the D gene is possibly TRBD2 (6 bases). The germline gives CDR1 KGHSH, CDR2 LQKENI. The CDR3 runs to 16 residues. V gave up 0 bases and J gave up 5 bases, with 15 bases separating them. CDR3 in amino acids: CASSPPGGTSGDTQYF. CDR3 DNA: TGTGCCAGCTCACCACCCGGAGGGACTTCAGGAGATACGCAGTATTTT.